This T cell receptor beta chain appears in the sequencing data of a study of early T cells in non-severe SARS-CoV-2 infection (dated by TCRdb to the early 2020s). Study-level background: Because TCR sequencing was done on bulk RNA from unsorted whole blood, the alpha and beta chains could not be paired.

Libraries were constructed by 5' RACE. The sample was run on a NextSeq 500. Unique molecular identifiers were attached to individual cDNA molecules in the TCR library protocol so that sequencing error and PCR bias could be corrected. Sequencing covered both TCR alpha and beta chains, and within each sample the abundances of alpha and beta sequences were tightly co-correlated. The study's processing was this. Decombinator V4 was used to perform V gene, J gene and CDR3 annotation of TCR sequences. TCRs were defined as expanded if a significant change between any two time points was detected under a Poisson model with p below 0.0001. Abundances of TCRs were expressed as counts per million after normalisation to the total number of TCRs sequenced in each sample. TRAV1-2 paired with TRAJ12, TRAJ20 or TRAJ33 defined MAIT TCRs, while TRAV10 paired with TRAJ18 defined iNKT TCRs. VDJdb, accessed 1 November 2021, was searched for CMV, EBV and SARS-CoV-2 annotated TCRs, with TCRs annotated for multiple antigens excluded. TCRdb reanalyzed the raw reads on its own, using fastp at Q25 for trimming and MiXCR for clone calling, and kept in-frame beta chains. Every distinct CDR3 protein forms one entry, paired with its most common genes and DNA. The authors' filters were not applied to this entry. The sample data list roughly 81,000 distinct CDR3 sequences, and about 12% of these were observed just once. The top ten hold roughly 2.6% of the sample.

Broader findings and caveats from the paper: VDJdb matching was skewed toward anti-spike CD8 responses, so virus-specific expansions were likely underestimated and private and CD4 specificities were missed.

Set within a cohort of healthcare workers in London, UK, this nested case-control study involved weekly PCR testing of nasopharyngeal swabs along with blood sampling. Healthcare workers were enrolled in the week of the UK lockdown, from 23 to 31 March 2020, and were followed every week for up to roughly 16 weeks. V ends up 0 bases short and J 6 bases short, with an unmatched junction base count of 5. The CDR3 measures 14 amino acids from cysteine to phenylalanine. Solely the CDR3 DNA is kept, with 42 bases framed from the first base. Points on this clonotype: The antigen it recognizes is unknown. No base-level quality is on record; no much larger clone is a single base apart.

Material for sequencing was whole blood. The rearrangement combines TRBV12-3 or TRBV12-4 with TRBJ2-7; TRBD2 lines up with 7 middle nucleotides. The sequence was obtained from an adult who was a healthcare worker with PCR-confirmed SARS-CoV-2 infection or an uninfected control (not recorded which). The CDR3 here reads CASSLAGGPSEQYF. The bases read TGTGCCAGCAGTTTAGCGGGAGGGCCCTCCGAGCAGTACTTC.